What follows are 6 T cell receptor beta chains derived from one specimen sequenced in a study of beta chain features in type 1 diabetes. The isolated RNA, all of it, was reverse transcribed, so expressed TCRB transcripts were what got sequenced. Method: immunoSEQ multiplex PCR; TCRdb's copy keeps in-frame clones and lacks some. Of some 140,000 clones in the sample, about 10% were seen once. General study findings and limits: All four CD4+ subsets from Type 1 diabetes patients carried moderately but significantly shorter TCRB CDR3s.

No antigen is known for these receptors. The specimen sequenced was central memory CD4+ T cells from blood. The receptors were sampled from a man aged 30 to 39 with type 1 diabetes.

V is TRBV7-2 and J is TRBJ2-1; D possibly corresponds to TRBD2 (7 bases). Germline CDR1 and CDR2: SGHTA and FQGNSA. The CDR3 is 12 amino acids. Trimming stripped 5 bases from V and 9 bases from J, with 11 bases between. The CDR3 bases are TGTGCCAGCAGCGGGGGGGGCACTGAGCAGTTCTTC. It translates to CASSGGGTEQFF.

This clone occurred a few times. V usage is TRBV4-3 and J usage is TRBJ2-2, with 12 bases fitting TRBD2. Per the germline V gene, CDR1 is LGHNA and CDR2 is YSLEER. V trimming: 1 base; J trimming: 9 bases; junction bases outside the gene matches: 6. The CDR3 extends over 16 amino acids. This CDR3 reads CASSQGASGGAWELFF. CDR3 DNA: TGCGCCAGCAGCCAAGGGGCTAGCGGGGGGGCATGGGAGCTGTTTTTT.

The V call is TRBV2, the J call TRBJ2-1, with 8 bases identical to TRBD1. The J segment lost 8 bases and the V segment lost 5 bases, leaving 8 bases of the junction unmatched. Looked up from germline, CDR1 is SNHLY and CDR2 is FYNNEI. This CDR3 has 14 amino acids. The CDR3 region is CASSPRTGFDEQFF. DNA for the CDR3: TGTGCCAGCAGTCCTCGGACAGGGTTCGATGAGCAGTTCTTC.

The table lists this clone with a few counts. The V and J genes are TRBV30 and TRBJ1-6, with 9 bases fitting TRBD1. The V gene end was trimmed by 3 bases and the J gene end by 9 bases; junction bases not matched to a gene: 9. Germline V gene sequence: CDR1 GTSNPN, CDR2 SVGIG (reference sequence). The CDR3 length is 15 residues. The CDR3 DNA is TGTGCCTGGAGCCCACAGGGGGCCTCAGGTTCACCCCTCCACTTT. Its translation is CAWSPQGASGSPLHF.

The sample holds a few counts of this clone. The chain carries TRBV9 and TRBJ1-2; D is possibly TRBD1 (5 bases). The CDR3 has 14 residues. Germline CDR1 SGDLS, CDR2 YYNGEE. Trimming took 4 bases from V and 6 from J, leaving 16 bases between them. This CDR3 reads CASSPTAGGNGYTF. The DNA of the CDR3 is TGTGCCAGCAGCCCCACGGCGGGGGGAAATGGCTACACCTTC.

In this sample, this clone turned up a few times. The genes are TRBV7-3 and TRBJ2-3, with 7 positions matching TRBD2. V gave up 2 bases and J gave up 2 bases; unmatched junction bases: 1. Germline V lookup: CDR1 SGHTA, CDR2 FQGTGA. This CDR3 is 14 amino acids long. CDR3 protein: CASSLAGDTDTQYF. In DNA, the CDR3 is TGTGCCAGCAGCTTAGCGGGGGACACAGATACGCAGTATTTT. Combining the CDR3 with reference TRBV7-3 and TRBJ2-3 gives the whole variable domain GAGVSQTPSNKVTEKGKYVELRCDPISGHTALYWYRQSLGQGPEFLIYFQGTGAADDSGLPNDRFFAVRPEGSVSTLKIQRTERGDSAVYLCASSLAGDTDTQYFGPGTRLTVL.